What follows describes a single T cell receptor (beta chain). Antigen unknown. This entry belongs to a study of T cell responses to AZD1222 COVID-19 vaccine. Study at large: Second-dose intervals of approximately 4 or approximately 12 weeks were pooled.

Sequencing was performed with immunoSEQ multiplex PCR; in TCRdb, only in-frame clones are kept and a portion is missing. This sample has approximately 110,000 clones; roughly 84% occur once, and the top ten carry approximately 9.4%. This CDR3 has 15 residues. From germline, CDR1 is MNHEY and CDR2 SVGAGI. V lost 0 bases and J lost 3, with 9 bases in between. Findings and caveats of the study: No day 14 peak samples; only post-peak repertoires were characterized. Spike-spanning, vaccine-associated CD4 TCRs were dominant at 160-218 and 743-854.

J is TRBJ1-3 and V is TRBV6-5; D remains unclear. This sequence was found in an adult in good health. The sample consisted of peripheral blood, taken on day 0 of AZD1222 vaccination. This CDR3 is CASSYSILIGNTIYF. CDR3 DNA sequence: TGTGCCAGCAGTTACTCGATACTTATTGGAAACACCATATATTTT.